This T cell receptor beta chain was identified during a study of blood T cell repertoires in COVID-19. Background on the study: The cDNA or gDNA used as material had been derived from T cells, B-cell-depleted T cells, or PBMCs.

Authors' data handling: The authors estimated nucleated cell counts from reference gene primer amplification. Some clones are missing from TCRdb's copy, which holds only in-frame ones; the method was immunoSEQ multiplex PCR. That table furnishes V, J and clone size, whereas the DNA furnished D and trimming. The sample includes about 220,000 clones, 65% to 85% seen only once; the top ten take 3% to 3.5%. The J segment lost 2 bases and the V segment lost 6 bases, leaving 9 bases of the junction unmatched. Germline V gene lookup returns CDR1 LGHDT and CDR2 YNNKEL (reference sequence). The CDR3 sequence is 16 residues long.

The sample was PBMCs or T cells enriched from blood (not recorded which). The rearrangement uses TRBV3-1 (or the pseudogene TRBV3-2) and TRBJ2-1; TRBD2 aligns across 8 bases. The clonotype originates from a woman aged 55-70 years who had recovered from COVID-19. This CDR3 reads CASSRTSGEPYNEQFF. DNA for the CDR3: TGTGCCAGCAGTCGAACTAGCGGAGAGCCCTACAATGAGCAGTTCTTC.